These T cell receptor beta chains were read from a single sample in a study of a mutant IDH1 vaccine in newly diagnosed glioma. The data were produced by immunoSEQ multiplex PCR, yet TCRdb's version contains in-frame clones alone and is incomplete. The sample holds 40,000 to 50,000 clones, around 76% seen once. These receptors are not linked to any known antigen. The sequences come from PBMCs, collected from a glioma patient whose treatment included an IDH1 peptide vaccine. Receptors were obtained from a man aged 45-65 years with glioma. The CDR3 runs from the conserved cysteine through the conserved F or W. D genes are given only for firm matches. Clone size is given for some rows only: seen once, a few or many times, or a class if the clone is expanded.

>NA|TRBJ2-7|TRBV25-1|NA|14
CASRSRKGAYEQYF
TGTGCCAGCAGGTCCCGTAAGGGCGCCTACGAGCAGTACTTC
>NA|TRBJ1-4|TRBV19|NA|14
CASSPMATNEKLFF
TGTGCCAGTAGTCCGATGGCAACTAATGAAAAACTGTTTTTT
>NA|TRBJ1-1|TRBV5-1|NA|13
CASSLQRNTEAFF
TGCGCCAGCAGCTTACAACGGAACACTGAAGCTTTCTTT
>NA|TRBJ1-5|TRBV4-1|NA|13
CASSRDLRQPQHF
TGCGCCAGCAGCCGGGACCTTCGACAGCCCCAGCATTTT
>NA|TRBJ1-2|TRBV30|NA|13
CAWALGAPYGYTF
TGTGCCTGGGCCTTGGGGGCCCCCTATGGCTACACCTTC
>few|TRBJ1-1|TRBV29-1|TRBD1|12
CSVDGQGTEAFF
TGCAGCGTCGACGGACAGGGAACTGAAGCTTTCTTT
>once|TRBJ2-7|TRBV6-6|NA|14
CASSRVPDSYEQYF
TGTGCCAGCAGCCGGGTTCCGGATTCCTACGAGCAGTACTTC
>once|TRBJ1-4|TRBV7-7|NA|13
CASSLRQNEKLFF
TGTGCTAGCAGCTTAAGACAGAATGAAAAACTGTTTTTT
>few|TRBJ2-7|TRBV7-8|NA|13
CASSLSGVGEQYF
TGTGCCAGCAGCTTGTCAGGGGTAGGCGAGCAGTACTTC
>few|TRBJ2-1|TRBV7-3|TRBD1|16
CASSLRAGTGDNEQFF
TGTGCCAGCAGCTTACGGGCCGGGACAGGGGACAATGAGCAGTTCTTC
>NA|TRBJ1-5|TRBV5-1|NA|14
CASSLGDRNQPQHF
TGCGCCAGCAGCTTGGGGGACCGAAATCAGCCCCAGCATTTT
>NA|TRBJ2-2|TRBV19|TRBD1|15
CASSIPGQGAGELFF
TGTGCCAGTAGTATACCCGGACAGGGGGCCGGGGAGCTGTTTTTT
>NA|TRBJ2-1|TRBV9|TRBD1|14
CASSGGQRNNEQFF
TGTGCCAGCAGCGGGGGACAGCGAAACAATGAGCAGTTCTTC
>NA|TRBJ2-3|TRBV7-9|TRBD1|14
CASSPDRGTDTQYF
TGTGCCAGCAGCCCTGACAGGGGGACAGATACGCAGTATTTT
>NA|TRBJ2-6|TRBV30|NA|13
CAWSVGGANVLTF
TGTGCCTGGAGTGTGGGGGGGGCCAACGTCCTGACTTTC
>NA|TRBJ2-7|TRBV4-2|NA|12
CASSPPSYEQYF
TGTGCCAGCAGCCCCCCCTCCTACGAGCAGTACTTC
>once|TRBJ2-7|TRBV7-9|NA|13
CASSLADPYEQYF
TGTGCCAGCAGCTTAGCTGACCCCTACGAGCAGTACTTC
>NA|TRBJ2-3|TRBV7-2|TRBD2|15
CASSRRAGETDTQYF
TGTGCCAGCAGCCGACGAGCGGGGGAGACAGATACGCAGTATTTT
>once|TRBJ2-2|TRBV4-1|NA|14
CASSLGIGTGELFF
TGCGCCAGCAGCCTAGGGATTGGCACCGGGGAGCTGTTTTTT
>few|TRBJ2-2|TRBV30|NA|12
CAWGGTVEELFF
TGTGCCTGGGGGGGCACAGTGGAGGAGCTGTTTTTT
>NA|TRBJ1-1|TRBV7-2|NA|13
CASSRLWATEAFF
TGTGCCAGCAGCCGACTGTGGGCCACTGAAGCTTTCTTT
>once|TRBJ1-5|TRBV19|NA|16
CASSKGVWGGNQPQHF
TGTGCCAGTAGTAAAGGGGTTTGGGGGGGCAATCAGCCCCAGCATTTT
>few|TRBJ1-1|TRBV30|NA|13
CAWSVEGWTEAFF
TGTGCCTGGAGTGTAGAGGGCTGGACTGAAGCTTTCTTT
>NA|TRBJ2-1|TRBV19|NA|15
CASSIEAEAYNEQFF
TGTGCCAGTAGTATAGAGGCAGAAGCTTACAATGAGCAGTTCTTC
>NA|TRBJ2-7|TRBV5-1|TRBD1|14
CASSLEQGAYEQYF
TGCGCCAGCAGCTTGGAACAGGGGGCCTACGAGCAGTACTTC
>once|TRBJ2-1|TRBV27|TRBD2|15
CASKTRGNSYNEQFF
TGTGCCAGCAAAACGCGGGGGAACTCCTACAATGAGCAGTTCTTC
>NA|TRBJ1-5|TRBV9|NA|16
CASSLDGTGSSQPQHF
TGTGCCAGCAGCCTTGACGGCACAGGGTCATCTCAGCCCCAGCATTTT
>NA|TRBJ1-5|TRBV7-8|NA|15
CASSPGTRLGQPQHF
TGTGCCAGCAGCCCCGGGACAAGGCTGGGTCAGCCCCAGCATTTT
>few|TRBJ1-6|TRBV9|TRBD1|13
CASRQGTNSPLHF
TGTGCCAGCCGACAGGGAACAAATTCACCCCTCCACTTT
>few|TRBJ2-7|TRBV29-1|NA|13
CSGSGTESYEQYF
TGCAGCGGTTCCGGGACGGAATCCTACGAGCAGTACTTC
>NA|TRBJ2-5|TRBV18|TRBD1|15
CASSRRQGNQETQYF
TGTGCCAGCTCGCGCAGACAGGGGAACCAAGAGACCCAGTACTTC
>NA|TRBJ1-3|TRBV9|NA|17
CASSVEETLGSGNTIYF
TGTGCCAGCAGCGTAGAGGAGACACTCGGATCTGGAAACACCATATATTTT
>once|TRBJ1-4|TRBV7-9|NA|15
CASSLGGGSSEKLFF
TGTGCCAGCAGCTTAGGTGGAGGATCGAGTGAAAAACTGTTTTTT
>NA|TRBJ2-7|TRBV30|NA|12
CAWSGPFYEQYF
TGTGCCTGGAGTGGACCGTTTTACGAGCAGTACTTC
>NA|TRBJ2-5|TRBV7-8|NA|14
CASSLGLAPETQYF
TGTGCCAGCAGCTTAGGCCTAGCGCCGGAGACCCAGTACTTC
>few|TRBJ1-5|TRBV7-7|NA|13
CASSPRFNEPQHF
TGTGCTAGCAGCCCCCGGTTCAACGAGCCCCAGCATTTT
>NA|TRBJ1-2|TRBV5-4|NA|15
CASTPGQTSNYGYTF
TGTGCCAGCACCCCCGGACAGACTTCTAACTATGGCTACACCTTC
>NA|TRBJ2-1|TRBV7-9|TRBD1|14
CASSATGMRNEQFF
TGTGCCAGCAGCGCGACAGGGATGAGGAATGAGCAGTTCTTC
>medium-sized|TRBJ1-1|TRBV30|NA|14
CAWKQGLSRTEAFF
TGTGCCTGGAAACAGGGTTTGTCGCGGACTGAAGCTTTCTTT
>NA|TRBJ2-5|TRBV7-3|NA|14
CASSPGHSLETQYF
TGTGCCAGCAGCCCCGGACATTCGCTAGAGACCCAGTACTTC
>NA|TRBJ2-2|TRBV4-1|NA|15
CASSQVGRFTGELFF
TGCGCCAGCAGCCAGGTGGGACGATTCACCGGGGAGCTGTTTTTT
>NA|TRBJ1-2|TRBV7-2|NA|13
CASSRDKFYGYTF
TGTGCCAGCAGCCGCGACAAGTTCTACGGCTACACCTTC
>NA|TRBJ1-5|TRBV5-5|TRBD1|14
CASSIRQGVEPQHF
TGTGCCAGCAGCATAAGACAGGGTGTAGAGCCCCAGCATTTT
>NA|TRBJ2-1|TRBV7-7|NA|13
CASSRQVGVEQFF
TGTGCTAGCAGCAGACAGGTCGGTGTTGAGCAGTTCTTC
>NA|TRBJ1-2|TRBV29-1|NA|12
CSVLPGGLGYTF
TGCAGCGTTCTACCGGGGGGCTTGGGCTACACCTTC